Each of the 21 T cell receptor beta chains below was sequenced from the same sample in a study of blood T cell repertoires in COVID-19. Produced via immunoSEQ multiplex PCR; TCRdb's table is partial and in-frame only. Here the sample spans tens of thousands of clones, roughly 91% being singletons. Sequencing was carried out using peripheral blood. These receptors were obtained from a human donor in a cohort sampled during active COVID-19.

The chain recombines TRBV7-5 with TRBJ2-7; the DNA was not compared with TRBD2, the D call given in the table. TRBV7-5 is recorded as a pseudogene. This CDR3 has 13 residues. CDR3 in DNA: TGTGTCAGAAGCTTTCCACTTTCGGTCGAGCAGTACTTC. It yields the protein CVRSFPLSVEQYF.

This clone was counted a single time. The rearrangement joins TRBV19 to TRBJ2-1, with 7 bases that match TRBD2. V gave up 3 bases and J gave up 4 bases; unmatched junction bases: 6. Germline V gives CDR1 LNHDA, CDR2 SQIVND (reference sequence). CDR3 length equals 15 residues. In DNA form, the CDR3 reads TGTGCCAGTAGTATTCTAGCGGACTATTACAATGAGCAGTTCTTC. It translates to CASSILADYYNEQFF.

The CDR3 sequence: CASSYSRVVQDTQYF. CDR3 DNA: TGTGCCAGCAGTTACTCGAGGGTAGTTCAAGATACGCAGTATTTT. V usage is TRBV6-5 and J usage is TRBJ2-3; D is perhaps TRBD2 (5 bases). Germline CDR1 MNHEY, CDR2 SVGAGI. This CDR3 region has 15 residues. V lost 0 bases and J lost 5, with 12 bases in between.

The CDR3, as DNA: TGTGCCAGCAGTCCCCGGGGGGGCTCTTCCTACGAGCAGTACTTC. Its protein is CASSPRGGSSYEQYF. This sequence joins TRBV7-3 and TRBJ2-7; TRBD2 matches at 8 bases. CDR3 length: 15 amino acids. V trimming: 6 bases; J trimming: 1 base; junction bases outside the gene matches: 8. Germline CDR1 is SGHTA and CDR2 is FQGTGA.

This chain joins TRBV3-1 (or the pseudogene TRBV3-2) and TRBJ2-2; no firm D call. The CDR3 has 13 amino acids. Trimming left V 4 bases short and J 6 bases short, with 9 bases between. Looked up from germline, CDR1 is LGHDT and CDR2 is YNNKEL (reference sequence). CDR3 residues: CASSPRLPGELFF. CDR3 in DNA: TGTGCCAGCAGCCCCCGACTGCCCGGGGAGCTGTTTTTT.

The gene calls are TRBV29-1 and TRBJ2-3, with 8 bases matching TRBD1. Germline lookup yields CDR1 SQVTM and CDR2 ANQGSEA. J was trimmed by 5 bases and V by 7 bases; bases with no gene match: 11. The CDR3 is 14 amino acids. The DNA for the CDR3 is TGCAGCGCCGCAGGGGGCAATTCAGAAGATACGCAGTATTTT. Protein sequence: CSAAGGNSEDTQYF.

CDR3 coding DNA: TGTGCCAGCCGACTAGGGAATTGGGGGGACGAGCAGTACTTC. It yields the protein CASRLGNWGDEQYF. This chain joins TRBV5-8 and TRBJ2-7, with D possibly TRBD2 on 6 matching bases. The CDR3 has 14 residues. The ends were cut back, 7 bases at V and 5 bases at J, with 19 bases in the middle. The germline CDR1 and CDR2 sequences are SGHTS and YDEGEE.

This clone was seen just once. The CDR3 nucleotides are TGTGCCAGCAGCCAGGAGCTCGTGATAGCCAAAAACATTCAGTACTTC. Translation: CASSQELVIAKNIQYF. This chain joins TRBV4-2 and TRBJ2-4; D unresolved. Trimming left V 3 bases short and J 0 bases short, with 12 bases between. CDR1 and CDR2 from the germline V gene are LGHNA and YNFKEQ. The length of the CDR3 is 16 residues.

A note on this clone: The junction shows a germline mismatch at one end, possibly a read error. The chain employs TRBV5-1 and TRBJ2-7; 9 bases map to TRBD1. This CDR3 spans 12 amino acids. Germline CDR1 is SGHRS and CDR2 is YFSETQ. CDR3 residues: CASRVYRGRAFF. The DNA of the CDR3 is TGCGCCAGCAGGGTATACAGGGGGCGCGCGTTCTTC.

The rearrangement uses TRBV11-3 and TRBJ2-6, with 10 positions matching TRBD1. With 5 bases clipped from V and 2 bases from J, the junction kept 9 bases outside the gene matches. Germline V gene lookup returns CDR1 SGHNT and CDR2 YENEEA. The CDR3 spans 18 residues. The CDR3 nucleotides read TGTGCCAGCAGCCCAGGGAGGGACAGGGGTACTGGGGCCAACGTCCTGACTTTC. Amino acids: CASSPGRDRGTGANVLTF.

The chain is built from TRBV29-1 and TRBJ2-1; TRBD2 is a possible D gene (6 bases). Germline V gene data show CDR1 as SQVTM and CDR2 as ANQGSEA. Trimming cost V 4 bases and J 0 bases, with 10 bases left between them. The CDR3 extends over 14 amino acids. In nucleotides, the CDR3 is TGCAGCGTTGTTCGGAGGGACTCCTACAATGAGCAGTTCTTC. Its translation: CSVVRRDSYNEQFF.

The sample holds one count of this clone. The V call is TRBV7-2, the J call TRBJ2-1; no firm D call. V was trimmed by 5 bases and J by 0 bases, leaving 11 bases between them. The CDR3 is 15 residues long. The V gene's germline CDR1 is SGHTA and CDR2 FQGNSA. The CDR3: CASSLSTSSYNEQFF. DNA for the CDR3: TGTGCCAGCAGCCTATCAACGAGCTCCTACAATGAGCAGTTCTTC.

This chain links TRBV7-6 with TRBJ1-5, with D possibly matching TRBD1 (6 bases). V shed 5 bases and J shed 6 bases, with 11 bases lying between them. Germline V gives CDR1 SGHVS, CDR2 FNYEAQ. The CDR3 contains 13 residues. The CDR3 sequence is CASSEDRSQPQHF. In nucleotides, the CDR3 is TGTGCCAGCAGCGAGGACAGATCTCAGCCCCAGCATTTT.

The DNA for the CDR3 is TGTGCCATACTCCGGGTGGATACGCAGTATTTT. Its protein is CAILRVDTQYF. This chain joins TRBV10-3 and TRBJ2-3; the D is unclear. V dropped 9 bases and J dropped 6 bases, with 10 bases sitting between them. The CDR3 is made up of 11 amino acids. Germline lookup yields CDR1 ENHRY and CDR2 SYGVKD.

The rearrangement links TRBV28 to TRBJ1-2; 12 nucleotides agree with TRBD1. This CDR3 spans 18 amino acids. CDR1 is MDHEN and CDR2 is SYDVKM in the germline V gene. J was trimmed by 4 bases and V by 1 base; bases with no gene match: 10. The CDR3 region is CASSLLGGTGGESYGYTF. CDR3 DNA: TGTGCCAGCAGTTTATTGGGAGGGACAGGGGGCGAAAGCTATGGCTACACCTTC.

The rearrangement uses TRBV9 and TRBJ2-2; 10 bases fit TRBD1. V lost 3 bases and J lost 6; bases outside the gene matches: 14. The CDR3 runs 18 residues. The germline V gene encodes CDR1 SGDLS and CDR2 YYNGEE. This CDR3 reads CASSASRDRGLVPGELFF. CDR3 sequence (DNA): TGTGCCAGCAGCGCCTCTCGGGACAGGGGACTTGTCCCCGGGGAGCTGTTTTTT.

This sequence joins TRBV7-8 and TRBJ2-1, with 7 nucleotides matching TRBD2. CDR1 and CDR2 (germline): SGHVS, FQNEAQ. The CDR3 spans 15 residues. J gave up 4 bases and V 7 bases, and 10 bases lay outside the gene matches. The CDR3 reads CASKRLADNYNEQFF. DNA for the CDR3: TGTGCCAGCAAACGCCTAGCGGATAATTACAATGAGCAGTTCTTC.

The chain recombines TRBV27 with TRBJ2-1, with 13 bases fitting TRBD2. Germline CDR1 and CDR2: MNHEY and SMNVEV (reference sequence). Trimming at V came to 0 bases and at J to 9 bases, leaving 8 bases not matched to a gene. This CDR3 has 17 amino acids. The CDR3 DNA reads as TGTGCCAGCAGTTTATCCGGGACTAGCGGGACGGTAGGTGAGCAGTTCTTC. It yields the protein CASSLSGTSGTVGEQFF.

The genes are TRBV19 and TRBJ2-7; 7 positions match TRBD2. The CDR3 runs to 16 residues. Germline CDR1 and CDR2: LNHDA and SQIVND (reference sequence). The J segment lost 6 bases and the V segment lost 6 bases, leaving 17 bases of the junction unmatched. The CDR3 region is CASSAPHGGSTFEQYF. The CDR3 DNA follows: TGTGCCAGTAGCGCCCCTCATGGCGGGAGCACTTTCGAGCAGTACTTC.

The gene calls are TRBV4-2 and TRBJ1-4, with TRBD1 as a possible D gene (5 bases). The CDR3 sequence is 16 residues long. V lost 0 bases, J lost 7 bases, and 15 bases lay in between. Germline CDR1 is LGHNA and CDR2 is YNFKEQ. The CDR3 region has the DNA TGTGCCAGCAGCCAAGATTTCGGGCAGGGTGGTGAAAAACTGTTTTTT. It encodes CASSQDFGQGGEKLFF.

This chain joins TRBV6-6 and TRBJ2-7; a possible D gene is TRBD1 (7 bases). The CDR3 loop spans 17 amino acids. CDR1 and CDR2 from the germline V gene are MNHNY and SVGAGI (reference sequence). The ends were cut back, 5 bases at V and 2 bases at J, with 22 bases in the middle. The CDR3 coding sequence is TGTGCCAGCAGTCTCAGTAGGGGGCGGGAAACTGCCTACGAGCAGTACTTC. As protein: CASSLSRGRETAYEQYF.